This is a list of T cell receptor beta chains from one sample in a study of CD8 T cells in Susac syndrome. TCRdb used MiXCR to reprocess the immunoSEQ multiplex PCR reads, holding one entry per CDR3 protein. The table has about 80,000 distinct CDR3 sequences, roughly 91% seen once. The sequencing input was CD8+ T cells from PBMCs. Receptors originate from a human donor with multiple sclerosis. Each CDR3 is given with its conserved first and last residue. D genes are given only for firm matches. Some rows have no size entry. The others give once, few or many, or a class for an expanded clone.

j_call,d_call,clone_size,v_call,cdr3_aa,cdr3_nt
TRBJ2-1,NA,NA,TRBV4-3,CASSQDLGSGFDEQFF,TGCGCCAGCAGCCAAGATCTCGGGAGCGGCTTTGATGAGCAGTTCTTC
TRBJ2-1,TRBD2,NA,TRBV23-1,CASSQPSSGAVPLHNEQFF,TGCGCCAGCAGTCAACCCTCTAGCGGGGCGGTTCCCCTTCACAATGAGCAGTTCTTC
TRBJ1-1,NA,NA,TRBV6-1,CASSEAPNARTEAFF,TGTGCCAGCAGTGAAGCACCGAACGCGAGAACTGAAGCTTTCTTT
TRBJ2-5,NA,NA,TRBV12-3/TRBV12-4,CASTTGPRETQYF,TGTGCCAGCACCACCGGGCCGCGGGAGACCCAGTACTTC
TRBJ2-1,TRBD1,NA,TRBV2,CANNHRDRNNEQFF,TGTGCCAACAATCACCGGGACAGAAACAATGAGCAGTTCTTC
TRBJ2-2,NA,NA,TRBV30,CAWNPGAITKELFF,TGTGCCTGGAACCCGGGGGCGATCACCAAGGAGCTGTTTTTT
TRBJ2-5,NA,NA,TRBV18,CASSPPGHLQETQYF,TGTGCCAGCTCACCTCCGGGACACCTTCAAGAGACCCAGTACTTC
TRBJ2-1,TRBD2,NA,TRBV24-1,CATSDPGLAGDEGNEQFF,TGTGCCACCAGTGATCCCGGACTAGCGGGGGACGAAGGGAATGAGCAGTTCTTC
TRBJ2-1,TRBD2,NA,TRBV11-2,CASSHQTSGRGNEQFF,TGTGCCAGCAGCCACCAGACTAGCGGGAGAGGGAATGAGCAGTTCTTC
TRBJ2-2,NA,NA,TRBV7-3,CASSLTRGPLNTGELFF,TGTGCCAGCAGCTTAACACGGGGACCGCTGAACACCGGGGAGCTGTTTTTT
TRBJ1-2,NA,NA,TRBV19,CASSMRDPHGYTF,TGTGCCAGTAGTATGCGGGACCCCCATGGCTACACCTTC
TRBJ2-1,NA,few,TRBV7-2,CASSLGQIEQFF,TGTGCCAGCAGCCTCGGACAGATTGAGCAGTTCTTC
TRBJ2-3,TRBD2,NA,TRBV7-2,CASSPTALAGGLSTDTQYF,TGTGCCAGCAGCCCCACCGCCCTAGCGGGAGGGTTAAGCACAGATACGCAGTATTTT
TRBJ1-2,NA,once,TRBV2,CARSRGDYGYTF,TGTGCCAGATCGAGGGGGGACTATGGCTACACCTTC
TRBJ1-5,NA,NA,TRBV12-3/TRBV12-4,CASTFWGGRGQPQHF,TGTGCCAGCACATTTTGGGGAGGCCGGGGTCAGCCCCAGCATTTT
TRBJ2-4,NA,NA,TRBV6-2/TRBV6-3,CASSPLQAKNIQYF,TGTGCCAGCAGCCCGCTCCAAGCCAAAAACATTCAGTACTTC